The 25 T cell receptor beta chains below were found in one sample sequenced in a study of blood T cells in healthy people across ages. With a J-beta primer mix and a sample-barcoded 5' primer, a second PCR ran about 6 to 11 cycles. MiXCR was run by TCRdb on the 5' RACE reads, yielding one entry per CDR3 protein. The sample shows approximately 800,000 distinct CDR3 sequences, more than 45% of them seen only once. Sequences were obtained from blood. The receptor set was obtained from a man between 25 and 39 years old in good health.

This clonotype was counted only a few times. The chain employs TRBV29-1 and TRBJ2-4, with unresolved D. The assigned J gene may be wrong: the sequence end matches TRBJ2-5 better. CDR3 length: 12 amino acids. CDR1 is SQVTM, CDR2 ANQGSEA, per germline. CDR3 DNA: TGCAGCTCCCTCAGATACGAAGAGACCCAGTACTTC. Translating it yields CSSLRYEETQYF.

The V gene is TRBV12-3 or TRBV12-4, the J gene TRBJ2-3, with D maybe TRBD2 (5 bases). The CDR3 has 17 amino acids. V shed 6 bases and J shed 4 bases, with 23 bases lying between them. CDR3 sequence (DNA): TGTGCCAGCAGCCGGGCGGAGCGGAGATTGACGGCAGATACGCAGTATTTT. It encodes CASSRAERRLTADTQYF.

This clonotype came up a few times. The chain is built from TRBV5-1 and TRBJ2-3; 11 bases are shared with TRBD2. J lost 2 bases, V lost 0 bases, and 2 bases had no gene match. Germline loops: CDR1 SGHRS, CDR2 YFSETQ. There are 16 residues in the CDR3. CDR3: CASSLGTSGYTDTQYF. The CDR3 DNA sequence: TGCGCCAGCAGCTTGGGGACTAGCGGGTACACAGATACGCAGTATTTT.

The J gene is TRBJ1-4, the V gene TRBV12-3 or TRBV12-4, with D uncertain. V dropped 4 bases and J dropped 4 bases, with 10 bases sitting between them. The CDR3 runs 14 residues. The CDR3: CASSSGLSNEKLFF. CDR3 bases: TGTGCCAGCAGTTCTGGGCTCAGTAATGAAAAACTGTTTTTT.

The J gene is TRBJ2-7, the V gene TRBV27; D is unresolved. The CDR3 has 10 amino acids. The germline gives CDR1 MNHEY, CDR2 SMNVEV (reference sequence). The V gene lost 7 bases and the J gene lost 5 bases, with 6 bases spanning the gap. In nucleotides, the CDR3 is TGTGCCAGCATCCGTAACGAGCAGTACTTC. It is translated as CASIRNEQYF.

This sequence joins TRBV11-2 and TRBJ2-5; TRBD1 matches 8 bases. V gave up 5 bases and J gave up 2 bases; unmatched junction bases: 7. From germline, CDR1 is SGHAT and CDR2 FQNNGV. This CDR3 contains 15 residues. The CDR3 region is CASSIGTGPQETQYF. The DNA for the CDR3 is TGTGCCAGCAGCATCGGGACAGGCCCTCAAGAGACCCAGTACTTC.

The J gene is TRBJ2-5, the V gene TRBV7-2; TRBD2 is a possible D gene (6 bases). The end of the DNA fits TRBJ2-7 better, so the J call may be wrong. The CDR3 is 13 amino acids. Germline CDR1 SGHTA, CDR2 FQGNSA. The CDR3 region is CASSLGRELEQYF. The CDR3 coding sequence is TGTGCCAGCAGCTTAGGTCGGGAGCTCGAGCAGTACTTC.

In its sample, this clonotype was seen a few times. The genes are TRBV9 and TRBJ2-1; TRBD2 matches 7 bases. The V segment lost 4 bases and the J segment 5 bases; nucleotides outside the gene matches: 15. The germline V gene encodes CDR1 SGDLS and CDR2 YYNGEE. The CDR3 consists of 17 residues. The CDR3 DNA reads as TGTGCCAGCAGCCCCAAGGCCGTGGGAGGGATTAACAATGAGCAGTTCTTC. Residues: CASSPKAVGGINNEQFF.

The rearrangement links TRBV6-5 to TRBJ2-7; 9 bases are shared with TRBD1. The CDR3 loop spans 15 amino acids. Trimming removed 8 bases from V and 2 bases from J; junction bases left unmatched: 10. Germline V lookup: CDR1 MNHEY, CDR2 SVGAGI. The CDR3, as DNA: TGTGCCAGCGGGATAACGGGACAGGGAACCTACGAGCAGTACTTC. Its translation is CASGITGQGTYEQYF.

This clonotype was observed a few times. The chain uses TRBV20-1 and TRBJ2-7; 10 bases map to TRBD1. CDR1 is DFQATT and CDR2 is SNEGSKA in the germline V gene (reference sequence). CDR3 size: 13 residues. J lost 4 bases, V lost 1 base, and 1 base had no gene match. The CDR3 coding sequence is TGCAGTGCTAGAGGGGACAGGGGTTACGAGCAGTACTTC. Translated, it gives CSARGDRGYEQYF.

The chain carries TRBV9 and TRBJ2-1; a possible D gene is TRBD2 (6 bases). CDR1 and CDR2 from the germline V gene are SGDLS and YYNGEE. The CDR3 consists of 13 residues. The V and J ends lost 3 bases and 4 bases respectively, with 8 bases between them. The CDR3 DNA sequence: TGTGCCAGCAGCGCTAGCGCATACAATGAGCAGTTCTTC. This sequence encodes CASSASAYNEQFF. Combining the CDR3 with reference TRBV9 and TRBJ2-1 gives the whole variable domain DSGVTQTPKHLITATGQRVTLRCSPRSGDLSVYWYQQSLDQGLQFLIQYYNGEERAKGNILERFSAQQFPDLHSELNLSSLELGDSALYFCASSASAYNEQFFGPGTRLTVL.

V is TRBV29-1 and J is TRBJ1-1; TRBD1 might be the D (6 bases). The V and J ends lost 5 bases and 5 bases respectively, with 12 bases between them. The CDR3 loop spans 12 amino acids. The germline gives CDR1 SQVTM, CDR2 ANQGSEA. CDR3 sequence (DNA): TGCAGCGTTCGGGCGGGGGCTACTGAAGCTTTCTTT. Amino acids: CSVRAGATEAFF.

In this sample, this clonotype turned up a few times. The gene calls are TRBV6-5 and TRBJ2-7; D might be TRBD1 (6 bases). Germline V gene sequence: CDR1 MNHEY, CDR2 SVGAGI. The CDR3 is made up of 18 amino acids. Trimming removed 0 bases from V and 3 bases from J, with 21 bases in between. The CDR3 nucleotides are TGTGCCAGCAGTTACTCCACTCACCGGGACACGGCTCGCTACGAGCAGTACTTC. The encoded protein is CASSYSTHRDTARYEQYF.

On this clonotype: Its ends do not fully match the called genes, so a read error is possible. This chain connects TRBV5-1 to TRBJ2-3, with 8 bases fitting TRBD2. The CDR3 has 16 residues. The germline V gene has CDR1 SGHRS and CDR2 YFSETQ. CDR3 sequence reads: CAGSVPTSGGADTQYF. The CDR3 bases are TGCGCCGGCAGCGTACCTACTAGCGGAGGAGCAGATACGCAGTATTTT.

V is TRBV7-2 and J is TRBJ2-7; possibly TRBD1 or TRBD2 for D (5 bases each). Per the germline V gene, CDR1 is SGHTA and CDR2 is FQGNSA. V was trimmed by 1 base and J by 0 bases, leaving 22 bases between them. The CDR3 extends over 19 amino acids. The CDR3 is CASSLVGRVGRRNSYEQYF. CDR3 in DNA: TGTGCCAGCAGCTTAGTGGGGCGGGTAGGACGTAGAAACTCCTACGAGCAGTACTTC. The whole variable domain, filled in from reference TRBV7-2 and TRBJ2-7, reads GAGVSQSPSNKVTEKGKDVELRCDPISGHTALYWYRQSLGQGLEFLIYFQGNSAPDKSGLPSDRFSAERTGGSVSTLTIQRTQQEDSAVYLCASSLVGRVGRRNSYEQYFGPGTRLTVT.

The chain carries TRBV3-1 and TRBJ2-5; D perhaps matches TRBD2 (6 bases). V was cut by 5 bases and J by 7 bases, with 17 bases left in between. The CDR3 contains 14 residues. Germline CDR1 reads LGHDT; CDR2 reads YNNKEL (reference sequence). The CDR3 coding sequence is TGTGCCAGCAGCTACCGGGGGAACGATATGACCCAGTACTTC. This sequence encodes CASSYRGNDMTQYF.

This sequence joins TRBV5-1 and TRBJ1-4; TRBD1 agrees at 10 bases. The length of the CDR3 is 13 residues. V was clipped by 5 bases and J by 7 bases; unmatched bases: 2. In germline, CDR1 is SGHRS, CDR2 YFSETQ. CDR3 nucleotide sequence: TGCGCCAGCAGGACAGGGGGCCTTGAAAAACTGTTTTTT. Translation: CASRTGGLEKLFF. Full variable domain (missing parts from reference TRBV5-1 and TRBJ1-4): KAGVTQTPRYLIKTRGQQVTLSCSPISGHRSVSWYQQTPGQGLQFLFEYFSETQRNKGNFPGRFSGRQFSNSRSEMNVSTLELGDSALYLCASRTGGLEKLFFGSGTQLSVL.

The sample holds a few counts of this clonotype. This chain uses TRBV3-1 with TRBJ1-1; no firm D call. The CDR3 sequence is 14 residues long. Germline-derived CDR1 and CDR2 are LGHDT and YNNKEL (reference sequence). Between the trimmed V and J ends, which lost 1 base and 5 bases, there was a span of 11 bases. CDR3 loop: CASSQVEGTTEAFF. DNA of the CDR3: TGTGCCAGCAGCCAAGTAGAGGGTACGACTGAAGCTTTCTTT.

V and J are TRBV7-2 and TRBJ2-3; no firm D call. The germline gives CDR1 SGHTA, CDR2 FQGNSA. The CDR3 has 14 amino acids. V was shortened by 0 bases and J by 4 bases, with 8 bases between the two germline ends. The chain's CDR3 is CASSLAGGSDTQYF. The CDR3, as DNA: TGTGCCAGCAGCTTAGCAGGTGGCTCAGATACGCAGTATTTT.

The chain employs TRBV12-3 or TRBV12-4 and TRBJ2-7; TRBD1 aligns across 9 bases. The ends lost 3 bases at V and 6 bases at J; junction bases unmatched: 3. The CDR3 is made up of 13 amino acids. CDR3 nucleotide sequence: TGTGCCAGCAGTTTCGACAGGGGGGGCGAGCAGTACTTC. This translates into CASSFDRGGEQYF.

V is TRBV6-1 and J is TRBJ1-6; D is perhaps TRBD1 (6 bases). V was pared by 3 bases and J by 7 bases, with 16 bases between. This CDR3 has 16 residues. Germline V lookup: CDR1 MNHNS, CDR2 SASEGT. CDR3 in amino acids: CASSDIGQSLNSPLHF. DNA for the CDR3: TGTGCCAGCAGTGACATAGGACAGTCCTTAAATTCACCCCTCCACTTT.

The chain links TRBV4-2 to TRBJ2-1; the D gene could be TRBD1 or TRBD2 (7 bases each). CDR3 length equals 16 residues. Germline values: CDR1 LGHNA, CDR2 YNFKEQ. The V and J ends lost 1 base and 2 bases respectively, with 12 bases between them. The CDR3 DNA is TGTGCCAGCAGCCAAGGGGAGGGGGCTACCTACAATGAGCAGTTCTTC. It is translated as CASSQGEGATYNEQFF.

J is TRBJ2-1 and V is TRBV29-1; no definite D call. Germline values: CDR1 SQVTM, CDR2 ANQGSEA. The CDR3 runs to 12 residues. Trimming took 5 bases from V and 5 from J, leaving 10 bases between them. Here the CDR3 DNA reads TGCAGCGTTCACCTTAGCAACAATGAGCAGTTCTTC. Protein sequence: CSVHLSNNEQFF.

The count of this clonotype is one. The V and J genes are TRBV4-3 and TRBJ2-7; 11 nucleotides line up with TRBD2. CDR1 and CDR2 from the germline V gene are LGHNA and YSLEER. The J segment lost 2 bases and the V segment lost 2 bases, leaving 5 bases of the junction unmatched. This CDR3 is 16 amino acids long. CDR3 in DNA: TGCGCCAGCAGCCAACAGCTAGCGGGAGGAGCCTACGAGCAGTACTTC. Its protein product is CASSQQLAGGAYEQYF.

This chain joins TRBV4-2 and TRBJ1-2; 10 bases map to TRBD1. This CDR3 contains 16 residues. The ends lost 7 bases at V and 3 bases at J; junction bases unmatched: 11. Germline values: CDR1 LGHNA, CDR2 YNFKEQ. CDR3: CASTDSPGTGDYGYTF. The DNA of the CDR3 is TGTGCCAGCACCGATAGTCCCGGGACAGGGGACTATGGCTACACCTTC.